The 7 T cell receptor beta chains below all came from one sample that was sequenced in a study of blood T cell repertoires in COVID-19. Sequencing was performed with immunoSEQ multiplex PCR; in TCRdb, only in-frame clones are kept and a portion is missing. Of fewer than 350,000 clones in the sample, about 87% were seen once. Source material: PBMCs or T cells enriched from blood (not recorded which). The origin of the receptors is a woman in her 30s with acute COVID-19.

The rearrangement uses TRBV2 and TRBJ2-7; TRBD1 agrees at 9 bases. The CDR3 is 15 residues long. V lost 8 bases and J lost 6; bases outside the gene matches: 14. Germline V gene data show CDR1 as SNHLY and CDR2 as FYNNEI. CDR3 loop: CASSVSRDRVTEQYF. CDR3 DNA sequence: TGTGCCAGCTCCGTTTCCCGGGACAGGGTGACCGAGCAGTACTTC. Filled out from reference TRBV2 and TRBJ2-7, the complete variable domain reads EPEVTQTPSHQVTQMGQEVILRCVPISNHLYFYWYRQILGQKVEFLVSFYNNEISEKSEIFDDQFSVERPDGSNFTLKIRSTKLEDSAMYFCASSVSRDRVTEQYFGPGTRLTVT.

This clone appeared a few times. This chain joins TRBV19 and TRBJ1-5, with TRBD1 identical over 7 bases. This CDR3 has 15 residues. The V gene end was trimmed by 7 bases and the J gene end by 2 bases; junction bases not matched to a gene: 8. CDR1 is LNHDA and CDR2 is SQIVND in the germline V gene (reference sequence). Here the CDR3 reads CASNVQGIGNQPQHF. The CDR3 nucleotides read TGTGCCAGTAATGTACAGGGGATTGGCAATCAGCCCCAGCATTTT.

The DNA of the CDR3 is TGTGCCAGCAGTAGGGGACAAGCGAACACTGAAGCTTTCTTT. Translating it yields CASSRGQANTEAFF. The chain joins TRBV6-5 to TRBJ1-1, with D possibly TRBD1 on 6 matching bases. Germline V gene lookup returns CDR1 MNHEY and CDR2 SVGAGI. V gave up 5 bases and J gave up 1 base, with 11 bases separating them. The CDR3 has 14 residues.

The chain employs TRBV9 and TRBJ2-3; 7 nucleotides agree with TRBD2. Germline lookup yields CDR1 SGDLS and CDR2 YYNGEE. The CDR3 consists of 16 residues. J was trimmed by 4 bases and V by 0 bases; bases with no gene match: 8. CDR3 bases: TGTGCCAGCAGCGTAGTTCTAGGGGCGGGAGCAGATACGCAGTATTTT. This sequence encodes CASSVVLGAGADTQYF.

The chain carries TRBV2 and TRBJ1-2; D is possibly TRBD1 (5 bases). V was cut by 3 bases and J by 6 bases, with 14 bases left in between. CDR1 and CDR2 (germline): SNHLY, FYNNEI. The CDR3 consists of 14 residues. CDR3 sequence reads: CASSETANYHGYTF. CDR3 sequence (DNA): TGTGCCAGCAGTGAGACAGCAAATTACCATGGCTACACCTTC.

J is TRBJ1-5 and V is TRBV2, with 7 bases aligning to TRBD1. The V gene end was trimmed by 1 base and the J gene end by 7 bases; junction bases not matched to a gene: 7. The CDR3 loop spans 15 amino acids. CDR1 SNHLY and CDR2 FYNNEI come from the germline V gene. The CDR3 is CASSEGGTVNQPQHF. The CDR3 region has the DNA TGTGCCAGCAGTGAAGGTGGGACAGTAAACCAGCCCCAGCATTTT.

This chain connects TRBV30 to TRBJ2-7; possible D gene TRBD1, 6 bases. Germline-derived CDR1 and CDR2 are GTSNPN and SVGIG (reference sequence). Trimming cost V 1 base and J 7 bases, with 14 bases left between them. This CDR3 spans 13 amino acids. The DNA of the CDR3 is TGTGCCTGGAGTGCGGGACACCGCTTGGAGCAGTACTTC. It encodes CAWSAGHRLEQYF. The whole variable domain, filled in from reference TRBV30 and TRBJ2-7, reads SQTIHQWPATLVQPVGSPLSLECTVEGTSNPNLYWYRQAAGRGLQLLFYSVGIGQISSEVPQNLSASRPQDRQFILSSKKLLLSDSGFYLCAWSAGHRLEQYFGPGTRLTVT.